In its sample, the clone carrying this TCR beta chain was seen once. Antigen specificity is unknown. The repertoire was sequenced with immunoSEQ multiplex PCR; TCRdb's copy has only in-frame clones and lacks some. The table includes hundreds of thousands of clones, about nine tenths detected once. Treatment: roughly 20 received Ad26.COV2.S at low or high dose, single or two shots; about 5 received placebo; per-sample allocation not given. Samples analyzed were those drawn on day 63 after the first vaccine or placebo injection. The sample is drawn from a study of Ad26.COV2.S vaccination and SARS-CoV-2 variants. V was trimmed by 0 bases and J by 5 bases, leaving 11 bases between them. Germline V CDR1 and CDR2: SGHRS, YFSETQ. The length of the CDR3 is 14 residues. Study outcomes and limitations: The study found similar non-spike TCR breadth in vaccine and placebo recipients.

The specimen was peripheral blood, collected in a trial of Ad26.COV2.S vaccine versus placebo. The source of this sequence is a person between 18 and 60 years old who received the Ad26.COV2.S COVID-19 vaccine or a placebo. The gene calls are TRBV5-1 and TRBJ1-2; tentative D call: TRBD1 (5 bases). The CDR3 nucleotides read TGCGCCAGCAGCTTGGAAGGGACGGATTATGGCTACACCTTC. Its translation is CASSLEGTDYGYTF.